Following are 13 T cell receptor beta chains from one sample sequenced in a study of blood T cell repertoires in COVID-19. The assay was immunoSEQ multiplex PCR, and TCRdb's table has in-frame clones only and misses some. In the table there are 300,000 to 400,000 clones, approximately 90% of which are singletons. The sequenced sample was PBMCs or T cells enriched from blood (not recorded which). Receptor source: a woman between 18 and 30 years old who had recovered from COVID-19.

This clone was observed once. The J gene is TRBJ2-7, the V gene TRBV28; D is perhaps TRBD1 (5 bases). The CDR3 contains 13 residues. CDR1 is MDHEN, CDR2 SYDVKM, per germline. Trimming took off 3 bases at V and 11 bases at J, with 17 bases between the two ends. CDR3 nucleotide sequence: TGTGCCAGCAGTTTCACGATACAACCCAGGGAGTACTTC. Amino acid sequence: CASSFTIQPREYF.

The V call is TRBV12-3 or TRBV12-4, the J call TRBJ1-2; 7 bases map to TRBD1. The CDR3 is made up of 12 amino acids. Germline trimming cut 11 bases from V and 7 bases from J; bases unmatched to any gene: 10. CDR3 loop: CASTSGQPGYTF. For the CDR3, the DNA is TGTGCCTCTACATCGGGACAGCCTGGCTACACCTTC.

This clone appeared a few times. The rearrangement links TRBV30 to TRBJ2-4; the match to TRBD1 covers 10 bases. The germline V gene has CDR1 GTSNPN and CDR2 SVGIG (reference sequence). This CDR3 is built from 15 residues. V dropped 6 bases and J dropped 8; count of bases not matched to a gene: 13. The CDR3 is CACLGDRGDFDIQYF. The CDR3 DNA follows: TGTGCCTGCCTCGGGGACAGGGGAGATTTCGACATTCAGTACTTC.

A single count supports this clone. The chain carries TRBV25-1 and TRBJ2-7; 7 bases align to TRBD1. Germline lookup yields CDR1 MGHDK and CDR2 SYGVNS. The CDR3 totals 13 residues. J lost 1 base, V lost 9 bases, and 6 bases had no gene match. The CDR3 is CASEGARSYEQYF. The DNA of the CDR3 is TGTGCCAGTGAGGGGGCTCGGTCCTACGAGCAGTACTTC.

This chain uses TRBV30 with TRBJ2-7; TRBD1 might be the D (5 bases). V lost 2 bases to trimming and J lost 5 bases, with 16 bases between them. Germline V lookup: CDR1 GTSNPN, CDR2 SVGIG (reference sequence). The CDR3 totals 14 residues. CDR3 in DNA: TGTGCCTGGAGTTTGCGCAGGGTGGTAAACGAGCAGTACTTC. Residues: CAWSLRRVVNEQYF. Full variable domain (missing parts from reference TRBV30 and TRBJ2-7): SQTIHQWPATLVQPVGSPLSLECTVEGTSNPNLYWYRQAAGRGLQLLFYSVGIGQISSEVPQNLSASRPQDRQFILSSKKLLLSDSGFYLCAWSLRRVVNEQYFGPGTRLTVT.

The chain links TRBV5-1 to TRBJ1-2; D not resolved. The CDR3 sequence is 14 residues long. Trimming pared 3 bases from V and 4 bases from J, leaving 13 bases between. CDR1 is SGHRS, CDR2 YFSETQ, per germline. CDR3 nucleotides: TGCGCCAGCAGCTCCACTCGGGGTCTCTATGGCTACACCTTC. Encoded protein: CASSSTRGLYGYTF.

The chain employs TRBV6-6 and TRBJ1-1; D is perhaps TRBD1 (5 bases). The CDR3 spans 16 residues. Germline loops: CDR1 MNHNY, CDR2 SVGAGI (reference sequence). V lost 2 bases and J 1 base, leaving 14 bases between the germline ends. CDR3 nucleotides: TGTGCCAGCAGTTACGATTTGGGCGGGGCGAACACTGAAGCTTTCTTT. Its protein product is CASSYDLGGANTEAFF.

V and J are TRBV29-1 and TRBJ2-1; 10 positions agree with TRBD2. CDR3 length equals 15 residues. The germline V gene has CDR1 SQVTM and CDR2 ANQGSEA. Trimming took 6 bases from V and 5 from J; bases not matched to a gene: 10. The CDR3 region is CSVHSGGNKNNEQFF. CDR3 in DNA: TGCAGCGTCCATAGCGGGGGGAATAAAAACAATGAGCAGTTCTTC.

The chain employs TRBV5-1 and TRBJ1-2; D ambiguous. The CDR3 is 15 amino acids. Germline V gene lookup returns CDR1 SGHRS and CDR2 YFSETQ. V dropped 0 bases and J dropped 5 bases, with 14 bases sitting between them. The CDR3 DNA follows: TGCGCCAGCAGCTTGGGTGGGCTTTCGGCTTATGGCTACACCTTC. Translation: CASSLGGLSAYGYTF. Drawing the rest from reference TRBV5-1 and TRBJ1-2, the complete variable domain is KAGVTQTPRYLIKTRGQQVTLSCSPISGHRSVSWYQQTPGQGLQFLFEYFSETQRNKGNFPGRFSGRQFSNSRSEMNVSTLELGDSALYLCASSLGGLSAYGYTFGSGTRLTVV.

V is TRBV6-5 and J is TRBJ1-5; D is unclear. This CDR3 has 15 amino acids. Germline lookup yields CDR1 MNHEY and CDR2 SVGAGI. V dropped 0 bases and J dropped 3 bases, with 9 bases sitting between them. CDR3 amino acids: CASSYSKHTNQPQHF. The CDR3 bases are TGTGCCAGCAGTTACTCGAAACACACCAATCAGCCCCAGCATTTT.

This chain uses TRBV12-3 or TRBV12-4 with TRBJ2-7; D is possibly TRBD1 (6 bases). V was clipped by 6 bases and J by 6 bases, with 12 bases between them. The CDR3 length is 12 residues. The CDR3 is CASSWTVGEQYF. CDR3 coding DNA: TGTGCCAGCAGCTGGACAGTGGGCGAGCAGTACTTC.

This chain joins TRBV6-2 or TRBV6-3 and TRBJ1-6, with 9 bases that match TRBD1. Germline V lookup: CDR1 MNHEY, CDR2 SVGEGT. The CDR3 runs to 16 residues. Trimming took 2 bases from V and 5 from J; bases not matched to a gene: 4. The CDR3 DNA reads as TGTGCCAGCAGTTACCCCCGGACAGGGGATAATTCACCCCTCCACTTT. Protein: CASSYPRTGDNSPLHF.

As concerns this clone: The same CDR3 also results from other DNA sequences found in this sample. V is TRBV2 and J is TRBJ2-5; TRBD1 aligns across 9 bases. The CDR3 consists of 13 residues. The V gene's germline CDR1 is SNHLY and CDR2 FYNNEI. Losses at the gene ends were 9 bases for V and 5 bases for J; bases not matched to a gene: 7. This CDR3 reads CASSHRGPETQYF. The CDR3 DNA sequence: TGTGCCAGTAGCCACAGGGGGCCGGAGACCCAGTACTTC.